Below are 17 T cell receptor beta chains sequenced from a single sample in a study of shared clonotypes between healthy human individuals. Assay: immunoSEQ multiplex PCR; the TCRdb copy retains only in-frame clones and omits some. The top ten clones hold roughly 0.13% of a sample with more than 2 million clones, 90% to 96% of them seen once. The sample taken for sequencing was naive CD4+ T cells sorted from blood. Subset meaning: CD45RA+ positively selected. Receptors were obtained from a man younger than 35 in good health.

The chain has TRBV5-1 and TRBJ2-3, with TRBD2 matching over 11 bases. Germline V lookup: CDR1 SGHRS, CDR2 YFSETQ. CDR3 length equals 15 residues. Trimming took 7 bases from V and 2 from J; bases not matched to a gene: 6. In nucleotides, the CDR3 is TGCGCCAGCGTGGGGACTAGCGGATCCACAGATACGCAGTATTTT. Its translation is CASVGTSGSTDTQYF.

The gene calls are TRBV5-1 and TRBJ2-2, with a possible D match to TRBD1 (5 bases). This CDR3 is built from 13 residues. Germline assignment: CDR1 SGHRS and CDR2 YFSETQ. V was clipped by 3 bases and J by 10 bases, with 13 bases between them. CDR3 amino acids: CASSSQGFEELFF. The CDR3 DNA sequence: TGCGCCAGCAGCTCCCAGGGATTCGAGGAGCTGTTTTTT.

CDR3 sequence (DNA): TGTGCCAGCAGTTACTTGAGAGGGGGAGCCTACGAGCAGTACTTC. Encoded protein: CASSYLRGGAYEQYF. V gene TRBV6-5 combines with J gene TRBJ2-7; tentative D call: TRBD1 (6 bases). The V gene's germline CDR1 is MNHEY and CDR2 SVGAGI. The ends were cut back, 1 base at V and 2 bases at J, with 12 bases in the middle. There are 15 residues in the CDR3.

In the case of this clone: Different DNA sequences within this sample yield the same CDR3. V gene TRBV18 combines with J gene TRBJ2-5; D tentatively reads TRBD1 or TRBD2 (5 bases each). The CDR3 spans 13 residues. The germline gives CDR1 KGHSH, CDR2 LQKENI. The V end lost 3 bases, the J end lost 3 bases, and 8 bases lay between the germline ends. The CDR3 loop reads CASSPGREETQYF. The CDR3 nucleotides are TGTGCCAGCTCACCGGGACGGGAAGAGACCCAGTACTTC.

The chain combines TRBV5-4 with TRBJ2-3; 12 nucleotides match TRBD2. The CDR3 runs 15 residues. Germline values: CDR1 SGHNT, CDR2 YYREEE (reference sequence). The V gene end was trimmed by 5 bases and the J gene end by 3 bases; junction bases not matched to a gene: 4. As DNA, the CDR3 is TGTGCCAGCAGTCGGACTAGCGGGAAGACAGATACGCAGTATTTT. Translating it yields CASSRTSGKTDTQYF. The complete variable domain, with remaining parts taken from reference TRBV5-4 and TRBJ2-3, reads ETGVTQSPTHLIKTRGQQVTLRCSSQSGHNTVSWYQQALGQGPQFIFQYYREEENGRGNFPPRFSGLQFPNYSSELNVNALELDDSALYLCASSRTSGKTDTQYFGPGTRLTVL.

V and J are TRBV28 and TRBJ2-2; D gene uncertain. Per germline, CDR1 MDHEN and CDR2 SYDVKM. Trimming took 2 bases from V and 3 from J, leaving 10 bases between them. The CDR3 spans 15 residues. The CDR3 sequence is CASSLPVTYTGELFF. DNA of the CDR3: TGTGCCAGCAGTTTACCAGTAACCTACACCGGGGAGCTGTTTTTT.

This chain links TRBV5-1 with TRBJ2-7; 9 nucleotides line up with TRBD1. Per germline, CDR1 SGHRS and CDR2 YFSETQ. The V gene end was trimmed by 5 bases and the J gene end by 2 bases; junction bases not matched to a gene: 5. CDR3 size: 14 residues. In DNA, the CDR3 is TGCGCCAGCAGTCGGACAGGGGACACCTACGAGCAGTACTTC. Its translation is CASSRTGDTYEQYF.

The chain employs TRBV30 and TRBJ1-4; D is undetermined. The CDR3 totals 15 residues. The germline V and J ends were trimmed by 2 bases and 5 bases, with 15 bases remaining between them. CDR1 is GTSNPN, CDR2 SVGIG, per germline (reference sequence). For the CDR3, the DNA is TGTGCCTGGAGTCGAACAGCGACCCTAAATGAAAAACTGTTTTTT. As protein: CAWSRTATLNEKLFF.

The rearrangement joins TRBV29-1 to TRBJ2-2; D is unclear. This CDR3 is 15 amino acids long. V lost 3 bases and J 0 bases, leaving 11 bases between the germline ends. Germline CDR1 SQVTM, CDR2 ANQGSEA. The CDR3 is CSVDGRWANTGELFF. For the CDR3, the DNA is TGCAGCGTTGACGGCCGGTGGGCGAACACCGGGGAGCTGTTTTTT.

The rearrangement uses TRBV6-6 and TRBJ1-2, with 9 bases lining up with TRBD1. Germline assignment: CDR1 MNHNY and CDR2 SVGAGI (reference sequence). Trimming took 5 bases from V and 5 from J; bases not matched to a gene: 9. This CDR3 spans 15 amino acids. CDR3 DNA: TGTGCCAGCAGTAGCCCGGACAGGGGAGATTATGGCTACACCTTC. Residues: CASSSPDRGDYGYTF.

This chain joins TRBV5-4 and TRBJ2-5, with TRBD2 identical over 8 bases. Germline V gene lookup returns CDR1 SGHNT and CDR2 YYREEE (reference sequence). This CDR3 has 17 residues. With V trimmed by 9 bases and J by 5 bases, 21 bases remained unmatched. CDR3 DNA: TGTGCCACCATTTACCCCCATCGGGAGGGCCGGGTTGAGACCCAGTACTTC. This gives the protein CATIYPHREGRVETQYF.

This chain joins TRBV7-2 and TRBJ2-7; D is uncertain. The CDR3 totals 14 residues. V lost 3 bases, J lost 2 bases, and 11 bases lay in between. From germline, CDR1 is SGHTA and CDR2 FQGNSA. The CDR3 DNA follows: TGTGCCAGCAGCTTTGGCGTCACTGCCTACGAGCAGTACTTC. It encodes CASSFGVTAYEQYF.

The chain has TRBV11-2 and TRBJ2-7, with D perhaps TRBD2 (6 bases). From germline, CDR1 is SGHAT and CDR2 FQNNGV. CDR3 length: 14 amino acids. The V and J ends lost 8 bases and 3 bases respectively, with 17 bases between them. The CDR3 bases are TGTGCCAGCGGTCCCGGGGGAGGCGGCTACGAGCAGTACTTC. Translating gives CASGPGGGGYEQYF.

V is TRBV2 and J is TRBJ2-7; D could derive from TRBD1 or TRBD2 (6 bases each). CDR1 and CDR2 (germline): SNHLY, FYNNEI. V was pared by 5 bases and J by 0 bases, with 17 bases between. The CDR3 is made up of 16 amino acids. DNA for the CDR3: TGTGCCAGCAGTCAGGAGGGGGGTATGAACTCCTACGAGCAGTACTTC. As protein: CASSQEGGMNSYEQYF. The full variable domain, rest sourced from reference TRBV2 and TRBJ2-7, is EPEVTQTPSHQVTQMGQEVILRCVPISNHLYFYWYRQILGQKVEFLVSFYNNEISEKSEIFDDQFSVERPDGSNFTLKIRSTKLEDSAMYFCASSQEGGMNSYEQYFGPGTRLTVT.

V usage is TRBV30 and J usage is TRBJ1-2; 8 bases fit TRBD1. J lost 3 bases, V lost 2 bases, and 5 bases had no gene match. Germline V CDR1 and CDR2: GTSNPN, SVGIG (reference sequence). The CDR3 length is 14 residues. CDR3 sequence reads: CAWSIQGADYGYTF. CDR3 DNA sequence: TGTGCCTGGAGTATCCAGGGGGCCGACTATGGCTACACCTTC.

This CDR3 reads CASSPALSNQPQHF. The CDR3, as DNA: TGTGCCAGCAGCCCGGCTCTTAGCAATCAGCCCCAGCATTTT. The rearrangement uses TRBV7-2 and TRBJ1-5; D uncertain. The ends were cut back, 5 bases at V and 0 bases at J, with 8 bases in the middle. The CDR3 totals 14 residues. From germline, CDR1 is SGHTA and CDR2 FQGNSA.

The chain has TRBV15 and TRBJ1-2, with D hard to call. The CDR3 is made up of 14 amino acids. The germline V gene encodes CDR1 LNHNV and CDR2 YYDKDF (reference sequence). Trimming stripped 5 bases from V and 6 bases from J, with 16 bases between. The CDR3 reads CATSRPGLGHGYTF. CDR3 in DNA: TGTGCCACCAGCCGCCCCGGACTTGGTCATGGCTACACCTTC.